The following is a T cell receptor (beta chain) sequence with its context. Its target is unknown. There are 15 residues in the CDR3. CDR1 and CDR2 from the germline V gene are SGHRS and YFSETQ. This sample was taken from a study of T cells expressing NK-cell markers. Each CDR3 protein gets one entry in TCRdb, which reprocessed the 5' RACE reads and gives no DNA. The listing contains 400,000 to 500,000 distinct CDR3 sequences. Study-wide results and limits: Expanded NKG2C+ T cell clones were not confirmed as HCMV-specific. In a handful of donors, dominant CD3+CD56+NKG2C+ clones formed 1.0-7.0% of CD8+ cells.

The chain employs TRBV5-1 and TRBJ2-2; TCRdb reports TRBD2, a call that lacks DNA to check it against. The sequencing sample was made of blood T cells: a sorted CD56 or NKG2C T cell subset, CD4+ or CD8+ T cells, or bulk PBMC T cells (not recorded which). The sequence was collected from a woman aged 18 to 75 in good health. The CDR3 here is CASSLVQRDTGELFF.